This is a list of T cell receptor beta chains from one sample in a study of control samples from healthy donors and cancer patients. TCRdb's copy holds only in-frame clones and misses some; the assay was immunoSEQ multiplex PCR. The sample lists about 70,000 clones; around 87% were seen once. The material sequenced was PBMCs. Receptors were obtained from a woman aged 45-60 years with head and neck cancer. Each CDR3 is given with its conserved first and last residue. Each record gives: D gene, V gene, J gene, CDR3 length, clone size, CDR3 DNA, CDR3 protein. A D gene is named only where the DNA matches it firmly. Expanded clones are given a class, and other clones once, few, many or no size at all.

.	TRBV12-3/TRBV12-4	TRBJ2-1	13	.	TGTGCCAGCAGTTTAGGACTAGTGAATGAGCAGTTCTTC	CASSLGLVNEQFF
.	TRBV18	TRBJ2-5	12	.	TGTGCCAGCTCACCACCATCAGAGACCCAGTACTTC	CASSPPSETQYF
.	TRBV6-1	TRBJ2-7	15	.	TGTGCCAGCAGTGAAGCGTTGGACCCAACCTACGAGCAGTACTTC	CASSEALDPTYEQYF
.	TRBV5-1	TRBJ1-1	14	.	TGCGCCAGCAGCTTGGCAGGGACAAACACTGAAGCTTTCTTT	CASSLAGTNTEAFF
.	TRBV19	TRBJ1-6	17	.	TGTGCCAGTAGTCAAAAGGGGACGGGGGCCTATAATTCACCCCTCCACTTT	CASSQKGTGAYNSPLHF
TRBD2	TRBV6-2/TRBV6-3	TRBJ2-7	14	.	TGTGCCAGCAGTTACGGGACTAGCGGGTACGAGCAGTACTTC	CASSYGTSGYEQYF
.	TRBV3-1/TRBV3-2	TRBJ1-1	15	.	TGTGCCAGCAGCAGGGGCAGGGAACGAATGAGGTCAGCTTTCTTT	CASSRGRERMRSAFF
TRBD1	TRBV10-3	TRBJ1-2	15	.	TGTGCCAGTAAAACAGGGGTCGCTTCTCCCTATGGCTACACCTTC	CASKTGVASPYGYTF
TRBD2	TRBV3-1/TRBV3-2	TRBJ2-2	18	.	TGTGCCAGCAGCCAAGTCCTAATCGGGGGGATTACCACCGGGGAGCTGTTTTTT	CASSQVLIGGITTGELFF
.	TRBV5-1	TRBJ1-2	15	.	TGCGCCAGCAGCGTCGGAGGAGGAACTAACTATGGCTACACCTTC	CASSVGGGTNYGYTF
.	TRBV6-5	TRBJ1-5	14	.	TGTGCCAGCAGGCGCGGCCAAAACAATCAGCCCCAGCATTTT	CASRRGQNNQPQHF
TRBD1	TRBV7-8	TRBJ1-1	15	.	TGTGCCAGCAGCCCGCGGGACAGAATGAACACTGAAGCTTTCTTT	CASSPRDRMNTEAFF
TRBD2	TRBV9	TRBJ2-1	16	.	TGTGCCAGCAGCCCCCTAGCGGGGAACGTTTTGAATGAGCAGTTCTTC	CASSPLAGNVLNEQFF
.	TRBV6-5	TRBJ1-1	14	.	TGTGCCAGCAGTACTCGTCCAGTGAACACTGAAGCTTTCTTT	CASSTRPVNTEAFF
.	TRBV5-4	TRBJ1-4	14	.	TGTGCCAGCAGCTTGGGAGGTATTAATGAAAAACTGTTTTTT	CASSLGGINEKLFF
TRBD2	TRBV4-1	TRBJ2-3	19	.	TGCGCCAGCAGCCAAGAAGTGGCGGGGGGACTACAATACACAGATACGCAGTATTTT	CASSQEVAGGLQYTDTQYF
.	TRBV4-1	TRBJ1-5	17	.	TGCGCCAGCAGCCAAGTCCCCCTCTCGAATAGCAATCAGCCCCAGCATTTT	CASSQVPLSNSNQPQHF
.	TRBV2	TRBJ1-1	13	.	TGTGCCAGCAGATACAGAGAGAACACTGAAGCTTTCTTT	CASRYRENTEAFF
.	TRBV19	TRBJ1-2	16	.	TGTGCCAGTAGTATCACGTGGGGACCTCGGGGCTATGGCTACACCTTC	CASSITWGPRGYGYTF
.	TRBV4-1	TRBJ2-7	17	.	TGCGCCAGCAGCCCCCCCGAAGGGGGACGGCACCCCTACGAGCAGTACTTC	CASSPPEGGRHPYEQYF
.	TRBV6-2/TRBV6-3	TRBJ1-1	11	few	TGTGCCAGCAGCCAGGGAACTGAAGCTTTCTTT	CASSQGTEAFF
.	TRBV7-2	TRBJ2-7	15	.	TGTGCCAGCAGCCTAGAGGGTGGTGGGGGTTACGAGCAGTACTTC	CASSLEGGGGYEQYF
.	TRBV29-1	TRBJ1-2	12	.	TGCAGCGTTCGGGGTAGTGTCTATGGCTACACCTTC	CSVRGSVYGYTF
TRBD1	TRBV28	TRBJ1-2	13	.	TGTGCCAGCAGTGGGGACAGGGAGAATGGCTACACCTTC	CASSGDRENGYTF
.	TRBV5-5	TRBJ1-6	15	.	TGTGCCAGCAGCATGACCGGACAGTCGCGATCACCCCTCCACTTT	CASSMTGQSRSPLHF
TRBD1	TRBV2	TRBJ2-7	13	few	TGTGCCAGCAGGGGGACAGGGGTCTACGAGCAGTACTTC	CASRGTGVYEQYF
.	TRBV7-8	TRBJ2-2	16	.	TGTGCCAGCAGCTCCGATGGACTAATTAACACCGGGGAGCTGTTTTTT	CASSSDGLINTGELFF
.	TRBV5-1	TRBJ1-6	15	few	TGCGCCAGCAGCTCGGAGGGGCCTCGGCTTTCACCCCTCCACTTT	CASSSEGPRLSPLHF
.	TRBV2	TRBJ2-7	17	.	TGTGCCAGCACCCCTACTCTTCCCAGGATGAGCTCCTACGAGCAGTACTTC	CASTPTLPRMSSYEQYF
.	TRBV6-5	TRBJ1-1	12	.	TGTGCCAGCAGTTCGGTAAACACTGAAGCTTTCTTT	CASSSVNTEAFF
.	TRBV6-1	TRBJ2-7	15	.	TGTGCCAGCAGTGAATTCGGGGGCGCGCAGGGCGAGCAGTACTTC	CASSEFGGAQGEQYF
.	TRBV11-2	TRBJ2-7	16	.	TGTGCCAGCAGCTTAAAGGAAGGACTTCTCTCCTACGAGCAGTACTTC	CASSLKEGLLSYEQYF
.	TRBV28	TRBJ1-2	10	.	TGTGCCAGCTTCGGGGACGGCTACACCTTC	CASFGDGYTF
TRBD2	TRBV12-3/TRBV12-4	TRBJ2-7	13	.	TGTGCCAGCAGTACCGGGGGGGAAGTTGTGCAGTACTTC	CASSTGGEVVQYF
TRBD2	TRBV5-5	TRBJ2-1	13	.	TGTGCCAGCAGCTTGGGGCTAGCGGGAAAACAGTTCTTC	CASSLGLAGKQFF
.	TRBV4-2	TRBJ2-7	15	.	TGTGCCAGCAGCCAAGAATTCACCAGGGTCTACGAGCAGTACTTC	CASSQEFTRVYEQYF
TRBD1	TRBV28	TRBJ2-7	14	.	TGTGCCAGCACCCCGGGACAGGGGTCATACGAGCAGTACTTC	CASTPGQGSYEQYF
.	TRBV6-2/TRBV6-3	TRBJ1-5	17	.	TGTGCCAGCAGCTCGGGACACACTACGCAATCCAATCAGCCCCAGCATTTT	CASSSGHTTQSNQPQHF
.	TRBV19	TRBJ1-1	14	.	TGTGCCAGTACTCCCCGACAGTTGAACACTGAAGCTTTCTTT	CASTPRQLNTEAFF
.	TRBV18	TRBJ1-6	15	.	TGTGCCAGCTCACCGAAGGAGGGGATTAATTCACCCCTCCACTTT	CASSPKEGINSPLHF
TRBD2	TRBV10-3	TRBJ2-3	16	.	TGTGCCATCAGTGAAGGGTTTGCGGGGGGGAAGGATACGCAGTATTTT	CAISEGFAGGKDTQYF
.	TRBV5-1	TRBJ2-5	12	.	TGCGCCAGCAGTGAACAAGCTGAGACCCAGTACTTC	CASSEQAETQYF
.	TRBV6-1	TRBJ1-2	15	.	TGTGCCAGCAGTGAAGTACGTGGGAGTAGACATGGCTACACCTTC	CASSEVRGSRHGYTF
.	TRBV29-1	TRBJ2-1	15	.	TGCAGCGTTGAGGGGTCAGCGAGCTCCTACAATGAGCAGTTCTTC	CSVEGSASSYNEQFF
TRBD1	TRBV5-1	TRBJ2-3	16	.	TGCGCCAGCAGCTTGGGGCCGGGACAGGGGGCAGATACGCAGTATTTT	CASSLGPGQGADTQYF
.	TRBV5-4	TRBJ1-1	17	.	TGTGCCAGCAGCTTGGCCCCTCTTTCAATAGGGAACACTGAAGCTTTCTTT	CASSLAPLSIGNTEAFF
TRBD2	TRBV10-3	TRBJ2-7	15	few	TGTGCCATCAGTGAGAATACGGGGGGGCCTGTCGAGCAGTACTTC	CAISENTGGPVEQYF
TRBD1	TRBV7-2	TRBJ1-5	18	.	TGTGCCAGCAGCTCATCACCGGGACAGCTAACGCGTAATCAGCCCCAGCATTTT	CASSSSPGQLTRNQPQHF
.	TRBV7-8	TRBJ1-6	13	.	TGTGCCAGCAGCTTATCCCTGAATTCACCCCTCCACTTT	CASSLSLNSPLHF
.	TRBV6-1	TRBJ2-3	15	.	TGTGCCAGCAGTGAATTGGGGGTTAGCACAGATACGCAGTATTTT	CASSELGVSTDTQYF
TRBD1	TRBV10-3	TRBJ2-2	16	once	TGTGCCATCAGTCTTACAGGGACAGAGAACACCGGGGAGCTGTTTTTT	CAISLTGTENTGELFF
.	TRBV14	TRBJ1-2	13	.	TGTGCCAGCAGCCCTAGGCAAAGCGGTGGCTACACCTTC	CASSPRQSGGYTF
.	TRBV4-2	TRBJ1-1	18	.	TGTGCCAGCAGCCAAGAAGAGCCAATGCCGGGCTTTGACACTGAAGCTTTCTTT	CASSQEEPMPGFDTEAFF
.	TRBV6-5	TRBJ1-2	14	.	TGTGCCAGCAGTTACCGACAGATTAACTATGGCTACACCTTC	CASSYRQINYGYTF